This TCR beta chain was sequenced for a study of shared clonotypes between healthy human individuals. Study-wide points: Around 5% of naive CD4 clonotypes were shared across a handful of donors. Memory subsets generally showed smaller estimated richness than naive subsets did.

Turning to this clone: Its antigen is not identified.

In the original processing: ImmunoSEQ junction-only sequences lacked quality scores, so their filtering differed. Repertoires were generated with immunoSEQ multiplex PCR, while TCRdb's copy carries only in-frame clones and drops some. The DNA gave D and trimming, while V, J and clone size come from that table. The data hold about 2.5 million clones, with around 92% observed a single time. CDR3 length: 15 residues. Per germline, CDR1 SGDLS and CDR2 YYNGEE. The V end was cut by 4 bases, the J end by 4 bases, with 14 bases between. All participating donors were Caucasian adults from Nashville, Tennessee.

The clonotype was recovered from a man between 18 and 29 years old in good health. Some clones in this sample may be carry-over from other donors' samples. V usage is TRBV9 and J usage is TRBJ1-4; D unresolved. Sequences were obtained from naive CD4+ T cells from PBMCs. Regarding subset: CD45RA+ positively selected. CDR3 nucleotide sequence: TGTGCCAGCAGCTCCGCGACGTCCAATAATGAAAAACTGTTTTTT. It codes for CASSSATSNNEKLFF.